These 24 T cell receptor beta chains were sequenced from one sample in a study of CD8+ T cells in alopecia areata. As the sequencing template, cDNA was produced by extracting RNA and reverse transcribing it. Assay: immunoSEQ multiplex PCR; the TCRdb copy retains only in-frame clones and omits some. This table holds about 210,000 clones, 50% to 70% found once. Treatment described: oral pan-JAK inhibitor, 5-10 mg twice daily. The sequenced sample was CD4+ T cells sorted from blood, obtained at week 4, from a patient treated with tofacitinib. These receptors all stem from a human donor with alopecia areata.

The chain employs TRBV9 and TRBJ2-7, with D possibly being TRBD1 (6 bases). The CDR3 spans 13 residues. Trimming removed 2 bases at V and 6 bases at J, with 12 bases between. In germline, CDR1 is SGDLS, CDR2 YYNGEE. CDR3: CASSVEGHREQYF. CDR3 sequence (DNA): TGTGCCAGCAGCGTCGAGGGACACCGCGAGCAGTACTTC.

This chain joins TRBV29-1 and TRBJ2-7; 9 bases line up with TRBD1. The CDR3 extends over 11 amino acids. After removal of 7 bases from V and 3 bases from J, the junction contained 1 base not matched to a gene. Germline V gene data show CDR1 as SQVTM and CDR2 as ANQGSEA. CDR3 residues: CSATGGYEQYF. CDR3 sequence (DNA): TGCAGCGCGACAGGGGGCTACGAGCAGTACTTC.

This clone was counted only a few times. The chain has TRBV5-1 and TRBJ2-7, with D tentatively TRBD1 or TRBD2 (6 bases each). The CDR3 consists of 16 residues. CDR1 SGHRS and CDR2 YFSETQ come from the germline V gene. V was cut by 0 bases and J by 6 bases, with 19 bases left in between. Here the CDR3 reads CASSLAGDKLSAEQYF. CDR3 sequence (DNA): TGCGCCAGCAGCTTGGCGGGGGACAAGCTTTCCGCCGAGCAGTACTTC.

V usage is TRBV25-1 and J usage is TRBJ1-2; a weak D match, TRBD1 (6 bases). V lost 6 bases to trimming and J lost 7 bases, with 15 bases between them. CDR3 length: 13 residues. CDR1 is MGHDK and CDR2 is SYGVNS in the germline V gene. CDR3 residues: CASRDSERLGYTF. The CDR3 DNA reads TGTGCCAGCAGGGACAGTGAACGACTTGGCTACACCTTC.

The chain's CDR3 is CASNRQEDGYTF. DNA of the CDR3: TGTGCCAGCAACCGACAGGAAGATGGCTACACCTTC. The chain has TRBV7-9 and TRBJ1-2, with D maybe TRBD1 (6 bases). Trimming left V 7 bases short and J 6 bases short, with 12 bases between. The CDR3 length is 12 residues. Germline V gene lookup returns CDR1 SEHNR and CDR2 FQNEAQ (reference sequence).

This clone was counted between two and nine times. J is TRBJ2-3 and V is TRBV7-3; D tentatively reads TRBD1 or TRBD2 (5 bases each). V gave up 5 bases and J gave up 4 bases, with 7 bases separating them. This CDR3 has 12 residues. Germline CDR1 and CDR2: SGHTA and FQGTGA. CDR3 protein: CASSRGADTQYF. CDR3 sequence (DNA): TGTGCCAGCAGCCGAGGGGCAGATACGCAGTATTTT.

This sequence joins TRBV5-1 and TRBJ1-1; 9 bases map to TRBD1. The trim removed 4 bases at V and 6 bases at J, leaving 10 bases unmatched. CDR1 and CDR2 from the germline V gene are SGHRS and YFSETQ. The length of the CDR3 is 15 residues. CDR3 sequence: CASSVGQGFGSEAFF. The CDR3 DNA is TGCGCCAGCAGCGTGGGACAGGGTTTTGGGTCTGAAGCTTTCTTT.

The chain uses TRBV6-5 and TRBJ1-6; D ambiguous. This CDR3 contains 15 residues. V gave up 9 bases and J gave up 9 bases, with 21 bases separating them. Germline-derived CDR1 and CDR2 are MNHEY and SVGAGI. CDR3 sequence reads: CASGRAVTYSSPLHF. The CDR3 DNA reads as TGTGCCAGTGGTAGGGCAGTTACCTACAGTTCACCCCTCCACTTT.

V and J are TRBV7-9 and TRBJ2-3, with D tentatively TRBD2 (6 bases). Germline CDR1 SEHNR, CDR2 FQNEAQ (reference sequence). Trimming shortened V by 6 bases and J by 0 bases, and 16 bases separated the two germline ends. This CDR3 contains 16 residues. Here the CDR3 DNA reads TGTGCCAGCAGTATAGGAGCGGGTCTAAGCACAGATACGCAGTATTTT. Translated: CASSIGAGLSTDTQYF.

This clone has only a few counts. The rearrangement links TRBV29-1 to TRBJ2-6; D uncertain. From germline, CDR1 is SQVTM and CDR2 ANQGSEA. V dropped 6 bases and J dropped 1 base, with 10 bases sitting between them. The CDR3 is 14 residues long. The CDR3 DNA follows: TGCAGCGTCCCCCGCTCTTCTGGGGCCAACGTCCTGACTTTC. As protein: CSVPRSSGANVLTF.

This clone was observed a few times. The chain employs TRBV6-1 and TRBJ1-1; D not certain. The ends were cut back, 7 bases at V and 0 bases at J, with 9 bases in the middle. The V gene's germline CDR1 is MNHNS and CDR2 SASEGT. The CDR3 totals 13 residues. CDR3 sequence (DNA): TGTGCCAGCAACGAACAGTTGAACACTGAAGCTTTCTTT. Translated, it gives CASNEQLNTEAFF.

This clone was seen a handful of times. The rearrangement links TRBV14 to TRBJ1-2; maybe TRBD1 (5 bases). Germline loops: CDR1 SGHDN, CDR2 FVKESK. The CDR3 totals 15 residues. V was pared by 2 bases and J by 2 bases, with 12 bases between. The CDR3 nucleotides read TGTGCCAGCAGCCAATGGGACGTCACAAACTATGGCTACACCTTC. This encodes CASSQWDVTNYGYTF.

The chain employs TRBV29-1 and TRBJ2-2, with D unclear. Trimming took 7 bases from V and 4 from J, leaving 10 bases between them. Germline CDR1 SQVTM, CDR2 ANQGSEA. CDR3 length: 12 amino acids. CDR3 nucleotides: TGCAGCGGCGGTGGGCCCACCGGGGAGCTGTTTTTT. Its translation: CSGGGPTGELFF.

This clone is a singleton in its sample. In DNA, the CDR3 is TGCGCCAGCAGCCACGGACAGGACACCGGGGAGCTGTTTTTT. Residues: CASSHGQDTGELFF. J is TRBJ2-2 and V is TRBV5-1; 7 positions agree with TRBD1. The germline V gene has CDR1 SGHRS and CDR2 YFSETQ. The CDR3 sequence is 14 residues long. After removal of 4 bases from V and 3 bases from J, the junction contained 3 bases not matched to a gene.

V and J are TRBV5-1 and TRBJ2-3; D may be TRBD1 or TRBD2 (5 bases each). In germline, CDR1 is SGHRS, CDR2 YFSETQ. The CDR3 totals 16 residues. V gave up 1 base and J gave up 2 bases, with 14 bases separating them. CDR3: CASSLRGQGPTDTQYF. The CDR3 nucleotides are TGCGCCAGCAGCTTGCGGGGTCAGGGACCCACAGATACGCAGTATTTT.

V usage is TRBV29-1 and J usage is TRBJ1-1; D call uncertain. The length of the CDR3 is 14 residues. Looked up from germline, CDR1 is SQVTM and CDR2 is ANQGSEA. Trimming pared 3 bases from V and 0 bases from J, leaving 11 bases between. CDR3 amino acids: CSVDSQALNTEAFF. CDR3 nucleotides: TGCAGCGTTGATAGTCAGGCTCTGAACACTGAAGCTTTCTTT.

The chain has TRBV18 and TRBJ2-6; D possibly corresponds to TRBD2 (5 bases). The CDR3 length is 16 residues. Germline V gives CDR1 KGHSH, CDR2 LQKENI. Deletions cut 0 bases from V and 0 bases from J, with 6 bases between. CDR3 coding DNA: TGTGCCAGCTCACCACCGGGGAGCTCTGGGGCCAACGTCCTGACTTTC. Translation: CASSPPGSSGANVLTF.

The chain is built from TRBV2 and TRBJ1-1, with D maybe TRBD1 (5 bases). The CDR3 loop spans 13 amino acids. With 3 bases removed from V and 8 bases from J, the gap between germline ends came to 13 bases. Per germline, CDR1 SNHLY and CDR2 FYNNEI. DNA for the CDR3: TGTGCCAGCAGTGATGATGGGACGGAAGAAGCTTTCTTT. It yields the protein CASSDDGTEEAFF.

The chain employs TRBV29-1 and TRBJ2-7, with 8 nucleotides matching TRBD1. Germline trimming cut 5 bases from V and 5 bases from J; bases unmatched to any gene: 5. This CDR3 spans 12 amino acids. The germline V gene has CDR1 SQVTM and CDR2 ANQGSEA. The CDR3: CSVWTGFDEQYF. CDR3 in DNA: TGCAGCGTTTGGACAGGGTTCGACGAGCAGTACTTC.

The chain uses TRBV7-8 and TRBJ2-2, with a tentative D call TRBD1 (6 bases). Germline lookup yields CDR1 SGHVS and CDR2 FQNEAQ. The CDR3 has 17 amino acids. The ends were cut back, 0 bases at V and 5 bases at J, with 16 bases in the middle. CDR3 loop: CASSLAPLQGRTGELFF. In DNA, the CDR3 is TGTGCCAGCAGCTTAGCGCCATTACAGGGAAGGACCGGGGAGCTGTTTTTT. Drawing the rest from reference TRBV7-8 and TRBJ2-2, the complete variable domain is GAGVSQSPRYKVAKRGQDVALRCDPISGHVSLFWYQQALGQGPEFLTYFQNEAQLDKSGLPSDRFFAERPEGSVSTLKIQRTQQEDSAVYLCASSLAPLQGRTGELFFGEGSRLTVL.

This chain joins TRBV25-1 and TRBJ2-1; a possible D gene is TRBD1 (5 bases). CDR1 and CDR2 from the germline V gene are MGHDK and SYGVNS. Trimming took off 2 bases at V and 7 bases at J, with 12 bases between the two ends. The CDR3 is 14 residues long. The CDR3 reads CASSEPGPGNEQFF. CDR3 coding DNA: TGTGCCAGCAGTGAACCAGGGCCAGGAAATGAGCAGTTCTTC.

The rearrangement uses TRBV6-6 and TRBJ1-1; 7 bases align to TRBD1. Germline loops: CDR1 MNHNY, CDR2 SVGAGI (reference sequence). The CDR3 runs 15 residues. The ends lost 5 bases at V and 2 bases at J; junction bases unmatched: 8. The CDR3 loop reads CASSPPTGDNTEAFF. DNA of the CDR3: TGTGCCAGCAGTCCTCCAACAGGGGATAACACTGAAGCTTTCTTT.

This clone was found a few times. This chain links TRBV4-3 with TRBJ2-7, with D possibly matching TRBD2 (7 bases). The CDR3 loop spans 14 amino acids. The ends were cut back, 4 bases at V and 6 bases at J, with 16 bases in the middle. Per germline, CDR1 LGHNA and CDR2 YSLEER. In nucleotides, the CDR3 is TGCGCCAGCAGCCTTCGTGGGGGGGCAGGCGAGCAGTACTTC. Translating gives CASSLRGGAGEQYF.

This rearrangement joins TRBV27 to TRBJ1-5, with 7 bases fitting TRBD1. Losses at the gene ends were 1 base for V and 2 bases for J; bases not matched to a gene: 2. There are 15 residues in the CDR3. Germline V gene data show CDR1 as MNHEY and CDR2 as SMNVEV (reference sequence). CDR3 coding DNA: TGTGCCAGCAGTTTATACGGACAGGGCAATCAGCCCCAGCATTTT. Its protein is CASSLYGQGNQPQHF.